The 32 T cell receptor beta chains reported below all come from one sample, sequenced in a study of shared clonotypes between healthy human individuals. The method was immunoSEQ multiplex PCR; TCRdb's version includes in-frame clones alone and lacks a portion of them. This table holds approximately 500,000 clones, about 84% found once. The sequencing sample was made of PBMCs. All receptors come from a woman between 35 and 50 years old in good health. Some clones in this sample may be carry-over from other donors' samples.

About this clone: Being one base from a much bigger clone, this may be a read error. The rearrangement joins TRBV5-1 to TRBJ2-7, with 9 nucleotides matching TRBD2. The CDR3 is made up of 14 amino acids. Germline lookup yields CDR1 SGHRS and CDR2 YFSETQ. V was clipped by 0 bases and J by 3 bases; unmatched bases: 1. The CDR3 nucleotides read TGCGCCAGCAGCTTGGTTAGCGGGAGCTACGAGCAGTACTTC. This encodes CASSLVSGSYEQYF.

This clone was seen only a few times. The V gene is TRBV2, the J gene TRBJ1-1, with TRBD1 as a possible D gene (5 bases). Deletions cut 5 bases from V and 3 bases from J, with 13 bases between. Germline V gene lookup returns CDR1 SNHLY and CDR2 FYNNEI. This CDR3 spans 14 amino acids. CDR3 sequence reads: CASSSRDWDTEAFF. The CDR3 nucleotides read TGTGCCAGCAGTAGCAGGGACTGGGACACTGAAGCTTTCTTT.

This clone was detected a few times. Here the CDR3 reads CASSQDPLSGMSSYEQYF. The CDR3 coding sequence is TGTGCCAGCAGCCAAGATCCCCTTAGCGGAATGAGCTCCTACGAGCAGTACTTC. The J gene is TRBJ2-7, the V gene TRBV4-2; tentatively, D is TRBD2 (6 bases). CDR3 length equals 18 residues. The ends were cut back, 0 bases at V and 0 bases at J, with 18 bases in the middle. Germline V gene sequence: CDR1 LGHNA, CDR2 YNFKEQ.

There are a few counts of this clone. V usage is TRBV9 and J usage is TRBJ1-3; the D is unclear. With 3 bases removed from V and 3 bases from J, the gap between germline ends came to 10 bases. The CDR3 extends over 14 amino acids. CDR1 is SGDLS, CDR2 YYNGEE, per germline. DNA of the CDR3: TGTGCCAGCAGCGGGACTGAATTTGGAAACACCATATATTTT. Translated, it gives CASSGTEFGNTIYF.

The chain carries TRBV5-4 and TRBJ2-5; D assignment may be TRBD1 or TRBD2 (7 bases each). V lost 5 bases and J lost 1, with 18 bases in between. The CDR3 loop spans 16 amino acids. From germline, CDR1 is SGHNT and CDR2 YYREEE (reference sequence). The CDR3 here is CASSPTTGRGQETQYF. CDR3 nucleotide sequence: TGTGCCAGCAGTCCAACGACAGGGAGGGGCCAAGAGACCCAGTACTTC.

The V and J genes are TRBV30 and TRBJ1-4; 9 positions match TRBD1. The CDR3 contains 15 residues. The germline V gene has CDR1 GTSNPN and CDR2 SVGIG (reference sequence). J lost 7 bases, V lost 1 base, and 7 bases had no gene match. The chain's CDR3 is CAWSAGQGLFEKLFF. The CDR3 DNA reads TGTGCCTGGAGTGCAGGACAGGGGCTTTTTGAAAAACTGTTTTTT.

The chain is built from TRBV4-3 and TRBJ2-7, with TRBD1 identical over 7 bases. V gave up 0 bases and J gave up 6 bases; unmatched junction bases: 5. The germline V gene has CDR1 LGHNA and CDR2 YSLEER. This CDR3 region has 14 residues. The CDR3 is CASSQDRGLTEQYF. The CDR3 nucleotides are TGCGCCAGCAGCCAAGACAGGGGGTTAACCGAGCAGTACTTC.

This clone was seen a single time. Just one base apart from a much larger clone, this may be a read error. The CDR3, as DNA: TGCGCCAGCAGCTCGACAGGGGACACTGAAGCTTTCTTT. Its translation is CASSSTGDTEAFF. The genes are TRBV5-1 and TRBJ1-1, with 8 bases lining up with TRBD1. CDR1 and CDR2 (germline): SGHRS, YFSETQ. Losses at the gene ends were 3 bases for V and 3 bases for J; bases not matched to a gene: 1. This CDR3 region has 13 residues. The full variable domain, its missing parts supplied by reference TRBV5-1 and TRBJ1-1, is KAGVTQTPRYLIKTRGQQVTLSCSPISGHRSVSWYQQTPGQGLQFLFEYFSETQRNKGNFPGRFSGRQFSNSRSEMNVSTLELGDSALYLCASSSTGDTEAFFGQGTRLTVV.

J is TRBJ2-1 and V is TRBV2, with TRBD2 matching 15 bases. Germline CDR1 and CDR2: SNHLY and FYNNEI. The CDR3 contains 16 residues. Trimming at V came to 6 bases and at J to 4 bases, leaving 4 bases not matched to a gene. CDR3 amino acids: CASRGTSGRFYNEQFF. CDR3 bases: TGTGCCAGCAGGGGGACTAGCGGGAGGTTTTACAATGAGCAGTTCTTC.

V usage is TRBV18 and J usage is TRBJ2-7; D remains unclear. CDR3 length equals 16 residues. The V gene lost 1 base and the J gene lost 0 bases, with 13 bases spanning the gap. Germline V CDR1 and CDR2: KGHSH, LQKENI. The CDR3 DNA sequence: TGTGCCAGCTCACCACGTGGAGATGGAAGCTCCTACGAGCAGTACTTC. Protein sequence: CASSPRGDGSSYEQYF.

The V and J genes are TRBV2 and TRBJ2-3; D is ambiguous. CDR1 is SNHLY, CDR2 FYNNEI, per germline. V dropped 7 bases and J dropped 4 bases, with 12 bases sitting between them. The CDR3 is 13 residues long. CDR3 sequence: CASTRVISDTQYF. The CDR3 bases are TGTGCCAGCACCAGAGTAATTTCAGATACGCAGTATTTT. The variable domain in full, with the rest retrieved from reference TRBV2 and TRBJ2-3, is EPEVTQTPSHQVTQMGQEVILRCVPISNHLYFYWYRQILGQKVEFLVSFYNNEISEKSEIFDDQFSVERPDGSNFTLKIRSTKLEDSAMYFCASTRVISDTQYFGPGTRLTVL.

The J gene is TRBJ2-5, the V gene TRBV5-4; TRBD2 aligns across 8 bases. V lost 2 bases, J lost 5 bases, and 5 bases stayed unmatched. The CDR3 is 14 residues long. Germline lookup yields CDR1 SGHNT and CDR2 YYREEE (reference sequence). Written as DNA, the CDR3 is TGTGCCAGCAGCTTCGCTAGCGGGCGTGAGACCCAGTACTTC. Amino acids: CASSFASGRETQYF. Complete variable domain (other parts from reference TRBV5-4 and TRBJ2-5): ETGVTQSPTHLIKTRGQQVTLRCSSQSGHNTVSWYQQALGQGPQFIFQYYREEENGRGNFPPRFSGLQFPNYSSELNVNALELDDSALYLCASSFASGRETQYFGPGTRLLVL.

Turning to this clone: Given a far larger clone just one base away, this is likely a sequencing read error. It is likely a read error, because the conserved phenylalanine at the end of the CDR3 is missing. The CDR3 reads CASSRLTGNTEAFL. Written as DNA, the CDR3 is TGCGCCAGCAGCAGGCTGACAGGGAACACTGAAGCTTTCCTT. This chain joins TRBV5-1 and TRBJ1-1, with D maybe TRBD1 (6 bases). The CDR3 sequence is 14 residues long. Germline loops: CDR1 SGHRS, CDR2 YFSETQ. V dropped 4 bases and J dropped 1 base, with 11 bases sitting between them.

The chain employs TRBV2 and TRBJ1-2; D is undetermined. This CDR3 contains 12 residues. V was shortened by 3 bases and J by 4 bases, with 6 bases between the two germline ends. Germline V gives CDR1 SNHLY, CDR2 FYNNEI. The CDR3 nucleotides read TGTGCCAGCAGTGAGCAGAGCTATGGCTACACCTTC. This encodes CASSEQSYGYTF. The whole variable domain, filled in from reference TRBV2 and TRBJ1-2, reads EPEVTQTPSHQVTQMGQEVILRCVPISNHLYFYWYRQILGQKVEFLVSFYNNEISEKSEIFDDQFSVERPDGSNFTLKIRSTKLEDSAMYFCASSEQSYGYTFGSGTRLTVV.

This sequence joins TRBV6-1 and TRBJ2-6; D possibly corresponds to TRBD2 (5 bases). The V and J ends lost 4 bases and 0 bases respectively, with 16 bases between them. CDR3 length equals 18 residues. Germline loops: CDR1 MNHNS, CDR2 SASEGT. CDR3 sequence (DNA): TGTGCCAGCAGTGGAACTCGGGGAACGCGCTCTGGGGCCAACGTCCTGACTTTC. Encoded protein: CASSGTRGTRSGANVLTF.

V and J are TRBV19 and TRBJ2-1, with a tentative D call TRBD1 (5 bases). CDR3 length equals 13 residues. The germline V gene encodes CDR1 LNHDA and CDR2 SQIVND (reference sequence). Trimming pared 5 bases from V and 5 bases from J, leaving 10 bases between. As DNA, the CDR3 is TGTGCCAGTAGTCGGCAGGGCGACAATGAGCAGTTCTTC. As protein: CASSRQGDNEQFF.

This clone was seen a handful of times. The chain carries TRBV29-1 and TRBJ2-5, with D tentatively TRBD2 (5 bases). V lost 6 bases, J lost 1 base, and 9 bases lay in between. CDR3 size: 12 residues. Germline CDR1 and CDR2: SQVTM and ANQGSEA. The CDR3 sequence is CSVRRSQETQYF. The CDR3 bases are TGCAGCGTCCGGAGGTCCCAAGAGACCCAGTACTTC.

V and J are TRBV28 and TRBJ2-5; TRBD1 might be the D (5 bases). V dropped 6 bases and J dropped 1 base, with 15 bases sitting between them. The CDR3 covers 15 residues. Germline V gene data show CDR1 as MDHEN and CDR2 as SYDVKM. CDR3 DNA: TGTGCCAGCAGCCACCCGGGTGGGGCCCAAGAGACCCAGTACTTC. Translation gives CASSHPGGAQETQYF.

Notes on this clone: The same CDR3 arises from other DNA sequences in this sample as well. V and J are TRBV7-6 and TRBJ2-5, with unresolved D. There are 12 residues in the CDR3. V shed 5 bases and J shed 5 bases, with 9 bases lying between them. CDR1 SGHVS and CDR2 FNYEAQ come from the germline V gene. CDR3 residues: CASSPQRETQYF. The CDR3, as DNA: TGTGCCAGCAGCCCGCAGAGGGAGACCCAGTACTTC.

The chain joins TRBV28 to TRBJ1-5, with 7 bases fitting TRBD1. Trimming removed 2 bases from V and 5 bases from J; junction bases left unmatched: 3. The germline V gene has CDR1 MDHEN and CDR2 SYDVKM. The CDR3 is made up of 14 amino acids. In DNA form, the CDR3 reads TGTGCCAGCAGTTTAGGACAGGACTATCAGCCCCAGCATTTT. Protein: CASSLGQDYQPQHF.

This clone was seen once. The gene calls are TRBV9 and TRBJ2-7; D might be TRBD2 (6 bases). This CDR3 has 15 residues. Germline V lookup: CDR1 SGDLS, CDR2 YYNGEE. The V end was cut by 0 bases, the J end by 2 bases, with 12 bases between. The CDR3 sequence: CASSVGSGGPYEQYF. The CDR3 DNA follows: TGTGCCAGCAGCGTAGGTAGCGGAGGGCCCTACGAGCAGTACTTC.

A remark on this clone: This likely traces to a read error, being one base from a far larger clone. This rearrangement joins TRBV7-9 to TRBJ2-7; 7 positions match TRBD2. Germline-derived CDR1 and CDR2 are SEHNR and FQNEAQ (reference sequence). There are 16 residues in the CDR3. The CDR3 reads CASSLAGGPTRYERYF. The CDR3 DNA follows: TGTGCCAGCAGCTTAGCGGGAGGGCCCACTAGATACGAGCGGTACTTC. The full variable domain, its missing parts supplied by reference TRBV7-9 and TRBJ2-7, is DTGVSQNPRHKITKRGQNVTFRCDPISEHNRLYWYRQTLGQGPEFLTYFQNEAQLEKSRLLSDRFSAERPKGSFSTLEIQRTEQGDSAMYLCASSLAGGPTRYERYFGPGTRLTVT.

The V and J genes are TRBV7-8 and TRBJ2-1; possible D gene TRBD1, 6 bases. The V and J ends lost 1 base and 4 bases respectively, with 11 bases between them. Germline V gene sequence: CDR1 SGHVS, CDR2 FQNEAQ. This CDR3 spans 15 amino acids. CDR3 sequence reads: CASSLGPGQYNEQFF. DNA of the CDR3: TGTGCCAGCAGCTTAGGCCCCGGACAGTACAATGAGCAGTTCTTC.

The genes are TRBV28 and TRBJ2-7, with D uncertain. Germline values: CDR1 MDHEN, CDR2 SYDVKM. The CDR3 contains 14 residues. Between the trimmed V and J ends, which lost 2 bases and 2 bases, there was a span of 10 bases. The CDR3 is CASSLVGPPYEQYF. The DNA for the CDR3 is TGTGCCAGCAGTTTAGTAGGCCCCCCCTACGAGCAGTACTTC.

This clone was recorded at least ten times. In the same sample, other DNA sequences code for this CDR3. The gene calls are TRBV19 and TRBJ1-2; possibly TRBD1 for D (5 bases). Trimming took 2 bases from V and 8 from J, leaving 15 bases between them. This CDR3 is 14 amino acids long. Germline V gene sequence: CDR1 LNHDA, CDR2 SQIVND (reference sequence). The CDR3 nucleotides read TGTGCCAGTAGTATAACCGGACAATCGGGAGGCTACACCTTC. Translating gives CASSITGQSGGYTF.

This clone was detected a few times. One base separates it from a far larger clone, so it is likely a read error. CDR3 DNA sequence: TGTGCCAACAGCCAAGAATTAGGGGACAGCCAGTACTTC. Translated, it gives CANSQELGDSQYF. This chain joins TRBV14 and TRBJ2-7; 7 nucleotides align to TRBD1. Germline loops: CDR1 SGHDN, CDR2 FVKESK. There are 13 residues in the CDR3. Together with reference TRBV14 and TRBJ2-7, the CDR3 gives the full variable domain: EAGVTQFPSHSVIEKGQTVTLRCDPISGHDNLYWYRRVMGKEIKFLLHFVKESKQDESGMPNNRFLAERTGGTYSTLKVQPAELEDSGVYFCANSQELGDSQYFGPGTRLTVT.

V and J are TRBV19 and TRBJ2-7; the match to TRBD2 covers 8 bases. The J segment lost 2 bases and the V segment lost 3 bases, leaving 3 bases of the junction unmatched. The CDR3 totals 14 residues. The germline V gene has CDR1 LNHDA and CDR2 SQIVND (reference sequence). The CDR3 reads CASSIQRGTYEQYF. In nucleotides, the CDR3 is TGTGCCAGTAGTATTCAGCGGGGGACCTACGAGCAGTACTTC.

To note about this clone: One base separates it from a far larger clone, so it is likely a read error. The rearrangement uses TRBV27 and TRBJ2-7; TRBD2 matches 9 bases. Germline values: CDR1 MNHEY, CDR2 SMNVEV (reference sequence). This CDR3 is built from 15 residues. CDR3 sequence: CASSDYLAGRYGQYF. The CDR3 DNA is TGTGCCAGCAGTGACTACCTAGCGGGACGGTACGGGCAGTACTTC.

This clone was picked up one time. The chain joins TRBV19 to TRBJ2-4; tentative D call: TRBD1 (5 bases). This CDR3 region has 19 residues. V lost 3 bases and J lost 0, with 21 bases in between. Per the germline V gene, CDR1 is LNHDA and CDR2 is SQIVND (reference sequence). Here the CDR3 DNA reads TGTGCCAGTAGTATTCGCCACCTTGGACAAGCCTTAGCCAAAAACATTCAGTACTTC. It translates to CASSIRHLGQALAKNIQYF.

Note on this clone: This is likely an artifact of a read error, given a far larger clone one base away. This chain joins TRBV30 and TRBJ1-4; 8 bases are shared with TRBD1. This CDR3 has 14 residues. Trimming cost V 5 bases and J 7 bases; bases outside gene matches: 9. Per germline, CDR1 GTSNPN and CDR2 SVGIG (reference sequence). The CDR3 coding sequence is TGTGCCTGGGACACGGGACAGGAGGGTGAAAAACTGTTTTTT. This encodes CAWDTGQEGEKLFF.

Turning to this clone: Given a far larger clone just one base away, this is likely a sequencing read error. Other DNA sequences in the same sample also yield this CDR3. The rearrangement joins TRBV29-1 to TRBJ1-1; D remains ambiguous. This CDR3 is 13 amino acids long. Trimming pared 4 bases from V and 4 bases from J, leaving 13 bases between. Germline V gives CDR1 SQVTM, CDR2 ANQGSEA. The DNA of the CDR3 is TGCAGCGTTGCACATGGCAGCGGCACTGAAGCTTTCTTT. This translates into CSVAHGSGTEAFF.

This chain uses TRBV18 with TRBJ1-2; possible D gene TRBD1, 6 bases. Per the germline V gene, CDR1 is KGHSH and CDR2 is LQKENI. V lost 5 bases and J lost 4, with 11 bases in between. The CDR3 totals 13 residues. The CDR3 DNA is TGTGCCAGCTCAAGCAGGGGTGGCTATGGCTACACCTTC. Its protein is CASSSRGGYGYTF.